This T cell receptor (beta chain) is from a study of blood T cell repertoires in COVID-19. Study-wide background: T cells, B-cell-depleted T cells, or PBMCs supplied cDNA or gDNA.

Profiled with immunoSEQ multiplex PCR; TCRdb holds only in-frame clones, not every one. The data hold roughly 320,000 clones, with approximately 86% observed a single time. Trimming took 2 bases from V and 5 from J, leaving 7 bases between them. Germline CDR1 MNHEY, CDR2 SVGAGI. CDR3 size: 13 residues. This chain links TRBV6-5 with TRBJ2-1; D is ambiguous. This receptor was obtained from a man between 65 and 80 years old with acute or convalescent COVID-19. The sequencing sample was made of peripheral blood. The CDR3, as DNA: TGTGCCAGCAGTTACGTAATAGACAATGAGCAGTTCTTC. Translating gives CASSYVIDNEQFF.